This T cell receptor (beta chain) derives from a study of cytomegalovirus exposure and HLA in healthy donors (TCRdb year 2017). With regard to the full study: An earlier analysis of approximately 640 of the donors reported 276 Gb of sequence data and some 120 million unique TCR beta sequences from about 200 million T cells. HLA typing covered class I and class II loci at four-digit resolution. An early release that covered 640 HLA-typed donors contained approximately 300 gigabases of sequencing data and around 80 million unique TCR sequences. Across around 400 genotyped donors of the cohort, an average of approximately 240,000 unique TCR beta nucleotide sequences per donor were sequenced, and approximately 17% of those sequences were non-productive. The number of donors typed differed by locus, with 629-630 for A, B, C, DRB1 and DQB1, 522 for DQA1, over 600 for DPA1, and around 460 for DPB1. An earlier analysis of some 600 of the donors applied high-throughput TCR beta sequencing to assess whether each TCR beta V gene segment acted as functional or pseudogenic. Genome-wide SNP genotypes for about 55% of the 666 donors were used in a later genetic analysis, which treated that subset as a discovery cohort. Donor age, sex, ethnicity and CMV serostatus were compiled together with the repertoire data. Along with the roughly 710-subject first cohort, a separate validation cohort of 120 different subjects was used. A few DR-DQ haplotypes were treated as single units for association and clustering because of strong linkage in the cohort. Of the 398 genotyped donors, about 80% fell in the genetic ancestry cluster associated with self-reported Caucasian donors. To study patterns of TCR occurrence, a later analysis re-analyzed previously published TCR beta repertoires from 650 to 750 donors and added high-resolution HLA genotyping. All discovery cohort repertoires had been generated using a single sequencing platform. The study was designed to test whether signatures of past pathogen exposure could be identified by cataloging public T cell receptors. The study combined high-throughput TCR immunosequencing, statistical association of individual TCRs with disease status, and machine learning to predict cytomegalovirus infection status. The T cell repertoires of some 670 subjects were profiled by immunosequencing and related to cytomegalovirus serostatus. Rather than drawing on any new phenotypic data, the later analysis identified candidate immune exposures from TCR beta sequences and the way those sequences occurred across donors.

Library construction relied on the immunoSEQ multiplex PCR assay. A mixture of 60 forward primers for TCR Vbeta segments and 13 reverse primers for TCR Jbeta segments was used in the multiplex PCR. The CDR3 region of rearranged TCR beta genes was amplified from genomic DNA with a multiplex PCR assay. The amplified TCR beta libraries were sequenced on the Illumina HiSeq System as 87-base-pair reads. The paper's processing steps were these. Across the roughly 700 repertoires, a later analysis counted 78 million or so unique TCR beta chains, 9.5 million to 12 million of which were shared by at least two donors. To remove PCR and sequencing errors, raw reads were error-corrected and collapsed into unique sequences using a nearest-neighbor algorithm that merged closely related sequences. Alignment of CDR3 sequences to IMGT reference sequences was used to assign V, D and J gene segments. Each retained sequence needed at least a six-nucleotide match to both a V gene segment and a J gene segment. Rearrangements were called productive when the CDR3 lacked stop codons and stayed in frame with V and J; all others were non-productive. CDR3 was defined according to IMGT convention as the region running from the second conserved V-encoded cysteine to the conserved J-encoded phenylalanine. Sequences without an unambiguous match to a single V gene segment were excluded from the earlier analysis of 587 of the donors. In an earlier analysis of 450 to 750 of the donors, a V segment was called functional when productive rearrangements were above 56.7%, and segregating when the standard deviation between donors exceeded 5%. A statistical classification framework was built to diagnose cytomegalovirus status from the catalog of TCR beta chain sequences. V and J gene assignment, in a later analysis, came from comparing TCR nucleotide sequences with IMGT/GENE-DB human TR gene sequences. Using the TCRdist pipeline, a later analysis assigned CDR3 sequences along with most-parsimonious VDJ recombination scenarios. In a later analysis, every TCR beta chain was defined by the combination of its CDR3 amino acid sequence and its V-gene family, and reads without a unique V-gene family were dropped. A later analysis removed roughly 590 highly shared, low-generation-probability nucleotide sequences to deal with suspected cross-contamination and a sequencing artifact. A later analysis calculated a clonal expansion index for each public chain from normalized within-repertoire ranks of inferred template counts. A later analysis computed generation probabilities with a VDJ recombination model fitted to out-of-frame rearrangements, and checked the results against IGoR. A later analysis scored TCR-TCR, TCR-HLA and TCR-CMV co-occurrence with hypergeometric tests, applying a repertoire-size bias correction to TCR pairs. To estimate false discovery rates, a later analysis permuted the HLA or CMV assignments 20 times. A later analysis grouped co-occurring TCRs with DBSCAN, adding TCRdist sequence similarity when clustering within HLA-allele-positive subsets. Repertoires with fewer than 30,000 or more than 120,000 public chains were left out of co-occurrence clustering, as were about 5 repertoires with anomalous nucleotide sharing. As stored in TCRdb, this immuneACCESS dataset retains in-frame rearrangements with V and J assigned. A fraction of the clones does not appear; measured against another copy, unresolved V genes explain less than half of the discrepancy, and the remainder lacks a known reason. V and J calls and clone size are given by that table; D and trimming were obtained from the DNA. The sample table contains approximately 90,000 clones; only one count was recorded for 63% of them. The top ten constitute approximately 6% of the sample.

The cohort consisted of hundreds of healthy bone marrow donors. At the time of sampling, all cohort members were nominally healthy, though unrecorded immune exposures were likely present. The donor tested CMV seronegative and was one of the 352 seronegative cohort members. Each donor provided a peripheral blood sample, and peripheral blood mononuclear cells were used for TCR beta sequencing. The Qiagen DNeasy Blood Extraction Kit was used to extract genomic DNA from the blood cell samples. The investigation overall reported the following: In vitro tests confirmed that a few of the cytomegalovirus-associated TCR beta chains recognize cytomegalovirus antigens. According to a later analysis, most CMV-associated TCR beta chains appeared to be HLA-restricted, and the HLA associations seemed to be driven largely by CMV exposure. The cohort was sequenced for TCR beta chains only, and without alpha or paired-chain data the features that could be detected were limited. A further reported finding was that TCR beta sequences accurately predicted the HLA-A and HLA-B alleles for most subjects in the first cohort. The classifier was reported to diagnose cytomegalovirus status with high specificity and sensitivity in both the original cohort and the validation cohort. HLA typing was unavailable for some donors at each locus, so association tests used only the typed subset. Across donors, most TCR sequences were observed very rarely, whereas some public TCRs were present in many individuals. When HLA alleles, especially DR and DQ, strongly co-occurred, TCR associations were difficult to assign to individual alleles. In a later genetic analysis, fewer N-insertions in productive TCRs were reported among donors in an Asian-associated ancestry cluster than the roughly 710-donor mean. Immune exposure information for the cohort was limited to CMV serostatus. According to the authors, the approach could potentially be generalized to other disease states and immunological phenotypes. The earlier analysis of a few hundred of the donors excluded 15 to 20 rarely observed V segments, including chromosome 9 orphons, because counts were too low. At a false discovery rate of 0.05, a later analysis linked around 15,000 TCR beta sequences to specific HLA alleles. According to a later analysis, parvovirus B19, influenza, CMV and Epstein-Barr virus appeared linked to several top co-occurrence clusters. In an earlier analysis of more than 450 of the donors, most TCR beta V segments were observed in productive rearrangements about 87% or about 30% of the time, broadly matching IMGT annotations. A cluster of highly shared sequence variants was judged likely to represent a technical artifact of the sequencing pipeline. In a later genetic analysis, a missense DCLRE1C variant was associated with V-gene and J-gene trimming of TCR beta chains, and the association was replicated in an independent cohort. Linkage disequilibrium might explain the correlated functional status among segregating V segments, but an unknown experimental factor could not be excluded. The 87-base-pair reads could not distinguish some IMGT-functional V segments, including TRBV6-2 and TRBV6-3, so those segments were excluded. In a later analysis, HLA-associated TCR beta chains showed more clonal expansion and lower generation probabilities than non-associated chains that were equally common. Sequencing depth was assumed to be roughly uniform across donors in the presence/absence analyses, though that assumption may not hold. A total of 150 to 200 TCR beta chains were listed by the study as associated with cytomegalovirus. According to a later analysis, TCR association rates differed among HLA loci, with DRB1 alleles showing the most associated TCRs and HLA-C alleles showing the fewest.

CDR1 SGHTA and CDR2 FQGNSA are derived from the germline V gene. Reading from cysteine to phenylalanine, the CDR3 counts 14 amino acids. Only the CDR3 portion is preserved as DNA: 42 bases, with reading frame beginning at the first base. V has 5 bases trimmed and J has 2 bases trimmed; junction bases matching no gene number 2. On this clone: There is no known antigen for this receptor. Base qualities are not recorded, but no much larger clone differs from it by a single base.

The sequence links TRBV7-2 to TRBJ2-5; 10 bases in the middle match TRBD2. This TCR was sampled from a woman in her twenties or thirties in good health and CMV-seronegative. The sample comprised PBMCs. The CDR3 region reads CASSQTSGQETQYF. In nucleotide form, the sequence is TGTGCCAGCAGCCAGACTAGCGGGCAAGAGACCCAGTACTTC.